These 27 T cell receptor beta chains originate from one sample sequenced in a study of response to subunit inactivated influenza vaccine. TCRdb re-derived calls from the RT-PCR reads in MiXCR, one entry per CDR3 protein. The sample records approximately 160,000 distinct CDR3 sequences, about 10% being singletons. The input for sequencing was CD8+ T cells sorted from PBMCs, taken around 2 years after vaccination. The source is a man aged 50 to 69 who received an inactivated influenza vaccine.

This clonotype was counted between two and nine times. This CDR3 is CASSEEGSGYGYTF. CDR3 nucleotide sequence: TGCGCCAGCAGTGAAGAAGGGAGTGGATATGGCTACACCTTC. V usage is TRBV10-2 and J usage is TRBJ1-2; D ambiguous. This CDR3 spans 14 amino acids. CDR1 WSHSY and CDR2 SAAADI come from the germline V gene. Deletions cut 3 bases from V and 5 bases from J, with 13 bases between.

The gene calls are TRBV5-6 and TRBJ2-1; 12 bases line up with TRBD2. Looked up from germline, CDR1 is SGHDT and CDR2 is YYEEEE. This CDR3 spans 15 amino acids. J gave up 8 bases and V 0 bases, and 3 bases lay outside the gene matches. CDR3 nucleotide sequence: TGTGCCAGCAGCTTGGCACTAGCGGGGGGATATGAGCAGTTCTTC. Its protein is CASSLALAGGYEQFF.

Ten or more counts support this clonotype. J is TRBJ2-1 and V is TRBV28, with D possibly being TRBD2 (6 bases). The CDR3 loop spans 16 amino acids. The V end was cut by 2 bases, the J end by 3 bases, with 14 bases between. Germline V gives CDR1 MDHEN, CDR2 SYDVKM. The CDR3 is CASSLGLAKIYNEQFF. The CDR3 DNA reads TGTGCCAGCAGTTTAGGGCTAGCGAAGATCTACAATGAGCAGTTCTTC.

Only a few counts were recorded for this clonotype. This sequence joins TRBV4-3 and TRBJ2-2; D uncertain. Germline V gene lookup returns CDR1 LGHNA and CDR2 YSLEER. This CDR3 has 13 residues. The V and J ends lost 0 bases and 6 bases respectively, with 5 bases between them. The CDR3: CASSQDGAGELFF. The CDR3 DNA is TGCGCCAGCAGCCAAGATGGAGCCGGGGAGCTGTTTTTT.

This clonotype was picked up a small number of times. This chain connects TRBV28 to TRBJ2-7; D is uncertain. V gave up 5 bases and J gave up 3 bases, with 20 bases separating them. The CDR3 loop spans 16 amino acids. The germline V gene encodes CDR1 MDHEN and CDR2 SYDVKM. The CDR3 DNA is TGTGCCAGCAGTCCTGATCACGGCCAAAGACTCTACGAGCAGTACTTC. Its protein product is CASSPDHGQRLYEQYF.

This clonotype was observed many times. The rearrangement uses TRBV10-3 and TRBJ2-2; D is unclear. Germline CDR1 is ENHRY and CDR2 is SYGVKD. V was cut by 0 bases and J by 5 bases, with 4 bases left in between. The CDR3 extends over 13 amino acids. The CDR3 DNA reads TGTGCCATCAGTGAGTCGGCAACCGGGGAGCTGTTTTTT. Its translation: CAISESATGELFF.

This clonotype showed up just a few times. The genes are TRBV7-9 and TRBJ1-2; D is unresolved. Per the germline V gene, CDR1 is SEHNR and CDR2 is FQNEAQ (reference sequence). V was pared by 2 bases and J by 3 bases, with 10 bases between. The CDR3 consists of 14 residues. The CDR3: CASSLSLRDYGYTF. DNA for the CDR3: TGTGCCAGCAGCTTATCACTCCGCGACTATGGCTACACCTTC. Together with reference TRBV7-9 and TRBJ1-2, the CDR3 gives the full variable domain: DTGVSQNPRHKITKRGQNVTFRCDPISEHNRLYWYRQTLGQGPEFLTYFQNEAQLEKSRLLSDRFSAERPKGSFSTLEIQRTEQGDSAMYLCASSLSLRDYGYTFGSGTRLTVV.

This clonotype was seen many times. The CDR3 here is CATSDVGGPYNEQFF. The CDR3 DNA reads as TGTGCCACCAGTGATGTCGGGGGTCCCTACAATGAGCAGTTCTTC. The chain combines TRBV24-1 with TRBJ2-1; the D gene is possibly TRBD2 (6 bases). V was clipped by 3 bases and J by 2 bases, with 10 bases between them. Germline CDR1 reads KGHDR; CDR2 reads SFDVKD. The CDR3 runs to 15 residues.

The table lists this clonotype with a few counts. The CDR3 loop is CASSLALSLGGYTF. As DNA, the CDR3 is TGTGCCAGCAGCTTGGCTTTATCTCTGGGTGGCTACACCTTC. The chain links TRBV28 to TRBJ1-2; D is uncertain. The CDR3 has 14 residues. V was trimmed by 6 bases and J by 7 bases, leaving 18 bases between them. The V gene's germline CDR1 is MDHEN and CDR2 SYDVKM.

This clonotype was seen many times. The chain employs TRBV4-1 and TRBJ2-3; possibly TRBD1 for D (5 bases). Germline CDR1 MGHRA, CDR2 YSYEKL. Trimming took 1 base from V and 2 from J, leaving 16 bases between them. The CDR3 sequence is 17 residues long. CDR3 in DNA: TGCGCCAGCAGCCAAGGGGGCCTACCGACTCCCACAGATACGCAGTATTTT. It specifies CASSQGGLPTPTDTQYF.

The chain carries TRBV4-3 and TRBJ2-3, with unresolved D. V was shortened by 0 bases and J by 2 bases, with 15 bases between the two germline ends. The CDR3 length is 17 residues. Germline V gene data show CDR1 as LGHNA and CDR2 as YSLEER. The CDR3 is CASSQDRWVKPTDTQYF. CDR3 nucleotides: TGCGCCAGCAGCCAAGATAGATGGGTGAAGCCCACAGATACGCAGTATTTT.

A few counts support this clonotype. The chain links TRBV20-1 to TRBJ2-7, with no clear D. V lost 3 bases, J lost 1 base, and 4 bases lay in between. The CDR3 has 11 amino acids. The germline CDR1 and CDR2 sequences are DFQATT and SNEGSKA (reference sequence). The CDR3 DNA sequence: TGCAGTGCTAGCCAATCCTACGAGCAGTACTTC. Translated: CSASQSYEQYF.

This clonotype was counted between two and nine times. The V and J genes are TRBV29-1 and TRBJ1-1; D not resolved. The V gene lost 5 bases and the J gene lost 5 bases, with 6 bases spanning the gap. The CDR3 runs to 10 residues. Germline CDR1 is SQVTM and CDR2 is ANQGSEA. The CDR3 loop reads CSVMETEAFF. The CDR3 DNA is TGCAGCGTTATGGAAACTGAAGCTTTCTTT.

The V gene is TRBV4-3, the J gene TRBJ1-2, with D perhaps TRBD1 (6 bases). V lost 4 bases, J lost 4 bases, and 10 bases lay in between. The germline CDR1 and CDR2 sequences are LGHNA and YSLEER. The CDR3 consists of 13 residues. CDR3 loop: CASSPGDAYGYTF. The CDR3 coding sequence is TGCGCCAGCAGCCCAGGGGACGCCTATGGCTACACCTTC.

The genes are TRBV3-1 and TRBJ2-7; D uncertain. CDR3 size: 14 residues. Trimming pared 0 bases from V and 1 base from J, leaving 7 bases between. Germline V CDR1 and CDR2: LGHDT, YNNKEL (reference sequence). CDR3 nucleotide sequence: TGTGCCAGCAGCCAAGATATGGGGTCCTACGAGCAGTACTTC. This codes for CASSQDMGSYEQYF.

The chain is built from TRBV12-3 or TRBV12-4 and TRBJ2-5; D is ambiguous. Between the trimmed V and J ends, which lost 6 bases and 3 bases, there was a span of 11 bases. The CDR3 is 13 amino acids. CDR3 in amino acids: CASSPLLKETQYF. The CDR3 DNA reads TGTGCCAGCAGCCCCCTTCTAAAAGAGACCCAGTACTTC.

This clonotype was observed a handful of times. J is TRBJ1-1 and V is TRBV6-2 or TRBV6-3; no reliable D call. Germline assignment: CDR1 MNHEY and CDR2 SVGEGT. The CDR3 has 12 residues. Between the trimmed V and J ends, which lost 2 bases and 4 bases, there was a span of 5 bases. The CDR3, as DNA: TGTGCCAGCAGTTACGGGCCCACTGAAGCTTTCTTT. It translates to CASSYGPTEAFF.

Only a few counts were recorded for this clonotype. The chain couples TRBV28 to TRBJ2-5; D possibly corresponds to TRBD2 (5 bases). In germline, CDR1 is MDHEN, CDR2 SYDVKM. This CDR3 is built from 15 residues. V was pared by 5 bases and J by 0 bases, with 13 bases between. CDR3 nucleotide sequence: TGTGCCAGCAGTGGGGTGACTACTTACCAAGAGACCCAGTACTTC. Translating gives CASSGVTTYQETQYF.

Ten or more counts support this clonotype. V gene TRBV12-3 or TRBV12-4 combines with J gene TRBJ2-1; D unresolved. V lost 3 bases, J lost 3 bases, and 6 bases lay in between. This CDR3 spans 13 amino acids. The CDR3 nucleotides are TGTGCCAGCAGTTTCCCGAACTACAATGAGCAGTTCTTC. It yields the protein CASSFPNYNEQFF.

This rearrangement joins TRBV6-2 or TRBV6-3 to TRBJ2-3, with unresolved D. Germline V lookup: CDR1 MNHEY, CDR2 SVGEGT. The CDR3 runs to 11 residues. The germline V and J ends were trimmed by 6 bases and 6 bases, with 7 bases remaining between them. The CDR3 coding sequence is TGTGCCAGCAGCGAGCCGGATACGCAGTATTTT. Translating gives CASSEPDTQYF.

This clonotype was seen ten or more times. This chain joins TRBV3-1 and TRBJ2-1, with D perhaps matching TRBD1 (6 bases). This CDR3 contains 13 residues. V shed 6 bases and J shed 7 bases, with 13 bases lying between them. Germline CDR1 is LGHDT and CDR2 is YNNKEL (reference sequence). The CDR3 loop is CASSNREFNEQFF. The CDR3, as DNA: TGTGCCAGCAGTAACAGGGAGTTTAATGAGCAGTTCTTC.

The V call is TRBV12-3 or TRBV12-4, the J call TRBJ1-5; D perhaps matches TRBD1 (5 bases). Trimming removed 6 bases from V and 4 bases from J, with 7 bases in between. The CDR3 spans 12 residues. The CDR3 nucleotides read TGTGCCAGCAGGGGGACTAATCAGCCCCAGCATTTT. Amino acids: CASRGTNQPQHF.

The sample holds many counts of this clonotype. The V gene is TRBV7-2, the J gene TRBJ1-4; the match to TRBD1 covers 8 bases. With 1 base clipped from V and 7 bases from J, the junction kept 5 bases outside the gene matches. This CDR3 comprises 15 residues. Germline CDR1 reads SGHTA; CDR2 reads FQGNSA. This CDR3 is CASSLVQGVGEKLFF. CDR3 in DNA: TGTGCCAGCAGCTTAGTACAGGGGGTTGGTGAAAAACTGTTTTTT.

The J gene is TRBJ2-1, the V gene TRBV7-6; D not resolved. The V gene's germline CDR1 is SGHVS and CDR2 FNYEAQ. Trimming took 5 bases from V and 4 from J, leaving 9 bases between them. The CDR3 consists of 13 residues. The CDR3 loop reads CASSTAPYNEQFF. The CDR3 nucleotides are TGTGCCAGCAGCACGGCCCCGTACAATGAGCAGTTCTTC.

The V and J genes are TRBV5-1 and TRBJ1-1; D unclear. V was trimmed by 1 base and J by 0 bases, leaving 7 bases between them. Germline V gene sequence: CDR1 SGHRS, CDR2 YFSETQ. This CDR3 has 14 amino acids. The CDR3 sequence: CASSLWGMNTEAFF. The CDR3 DNA sequence: TGCGCCAGCAGCTTGTGGGGAATGAACACTGAAGCTTTCTTT.

The sample holds many counts of this clonotype. The gene calls are TRBV29-1 and TRBJ2-1, with TRBD1 matching over 9 bases. With 7 bases clipped from V and 5 bases from J, the junction kept 12 bases outside the gene matches. Germline CDR1 is SQVTM and CDR2 is ANQGSEA. The CDR3 runs 15 residues. The CDR3 DNA is TGCAGCGGCGAGCCCCGGGACAGGGCTCACAATGAGCAGTTCTTC. This encodes CSGEPRDRAHNEQFF.

This sequence joins TRBV7-9 and TRBJ2-2; 9 nucleotides match TRBD2. Per the germline V gene, CDR1 is SEHNR and CDR2 is FQNEAQ (reference sequence). J gave up 3 bases and V 6 bases, and 5 bases lay outside the gene matches. CDR3 size: 15 residues. CDR3 DNA: TGTGCCAGCAGTATAGCGGGAGAGTACACCGGGGAGCTGTTTTTT. Residues: CASSIAGEYTGELFF.